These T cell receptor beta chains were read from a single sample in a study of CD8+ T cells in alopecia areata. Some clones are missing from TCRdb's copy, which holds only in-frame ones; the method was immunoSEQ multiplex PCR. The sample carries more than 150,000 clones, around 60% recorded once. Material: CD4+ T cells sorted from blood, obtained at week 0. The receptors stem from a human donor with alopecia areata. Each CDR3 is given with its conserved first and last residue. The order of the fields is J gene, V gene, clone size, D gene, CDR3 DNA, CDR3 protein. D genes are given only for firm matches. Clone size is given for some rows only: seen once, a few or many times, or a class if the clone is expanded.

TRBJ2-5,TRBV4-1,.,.,TGCGCCAGCAGCCTGCGGGGGCCGGCCGGCGAGACCCAGTACTTC,CASSLRGPAGETQYF
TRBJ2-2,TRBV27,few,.,TGTGCCAGCAGTACACCGACCGGGGAGCTGTTTTTT,CASSTPTGELFF
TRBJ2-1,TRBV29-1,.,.,TGCAGCGTTGCGCCCGATTACAATGAGCAGTTCTTC,CSVAPDYNEQFF
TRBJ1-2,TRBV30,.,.,TGTGCCTGGAGTGTACCCACAGGACTTTACTATGGCTACACCTTC,CAWSVPTGLYYGYTF
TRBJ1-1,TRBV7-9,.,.,TGTGCCAGCAGCCCCGCAGTTTTGACTGAAGCTTTCTTT,CASSPAVLTEAFF
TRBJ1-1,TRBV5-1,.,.,TGCGCCAGCAGGGTAGAGGGGCGGAGGACTGAAGCTTTCTTT,CASRVEGRRTEAFF
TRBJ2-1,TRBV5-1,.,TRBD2,TGCGCCAGCAGCGAGGGACTAGCTAGGGTTGAGCAGTTCTTC,CASSEGLARVEQFF
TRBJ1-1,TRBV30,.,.,TGTGCCTGGAGTACACGGTGGTACACTGAAGCTTTCTTT,CAWSTRWYTEAFF
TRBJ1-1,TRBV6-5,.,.,TGTGCCAGCAGTTACCGGCGGAACACTGAAGCTTTCTTT,CASSYRRNTEAFF
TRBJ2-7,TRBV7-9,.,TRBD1,TGTGCCAGCAGCAGCTGGGACAGCGGTAGCTCCTACGAGCAGTACTTC,CASSSWDSGSSYEQYF